The next 14 T cell receptor beta chains were all read from a single sample in a study of T cell changes during pregnancy in multiple sclerosis. TCRdb keeps only in-frame clones here, not all; method: immunoSEQ multiplex PCR. The sample gives about 57,000 clones, approximately 90% of which show up once; around 0.4% is in the top ten. Sequences were derived from CD4+ T cells from peripheral blood mononuclear cells, sampled before pregnancy. All receptors derive from a female donor with multiple sclerosis, enrolled in a pregnancy study.

The CDR3 loop is CASSYWGRGDNYGYTF. CDR3 bases: TGTGCCAGCAGTTACTGGGGCAGGGGAGATAACTATGGCTACACCTTC. The chain links TRBV6-5 to TRBJ1-2, with D possibly matching TRBD1 (6 bases). V gave up 1 base and J gave up 1 base, with 13 bases separating them. Germline V gene lookup returns CDR1 MNHEY and CDR2 SVGAGI. The CDR3 spans 16 residues.

The chain combines TRBV5-1 with TRBJ1-2, with D possibly matching TRBD1 (5 bases). Trimming removed 2 bases from V and 1 base from J, with 12 bases in between. In germline, CDR1 is SGHRS, CDR2 YFSETQ. The length of the CDR3 is 15 residues. In nucleotides, the CDR3 is TGCGCCAGCAGCTTTTATGCAGGGAATAACTATGGCTACACCTTC. Its translation: CASSFYAGNNYGYTF.

This chain links TRBV5-8 with TRBJ2-7; 14 bases match TRBD2. The CDR3 extends over 14 amino acids. Germline V lookup: CDR1 SGHTS, CDR2 YDEGEE. The junction had 5 bases not matched to a gene; V was cut back by 6 bases and J by 6 bases. In DNA form, the CDR3 reads TGTGCCAGCACGGGACTAGCGGGAGTTGGCGAGCAGTACTTC. Protein product: CASTGLAGVGEQYF.

The chain combines TRBV19 with TRBJ2-7; 9 bases map to TRBD1. CDR1 and CDR2 from the germline V gene are LNHDA and SQIVND (reference sequence). The CDR3 totals 15 residues. V was pared by 4 bases and J by 6 bases, with 10 bases of the junction left unmatched. Here the CDR3 DNA reads TGTGCCAGTAGTAACACAGGGGGCCATGCGGCCGAGCAGTACTTC. It encodes CASSNTGGHAAEQYF.

V is TRBV5-1 and J is TRBJ2-1; a possible D gene is TRBD2 (6 bases). The length of the CDR3 is 15 residues. With 2 bases removed from V and 0 bases from J, the gap between germline ends came to 9 bases. Looked up from germline, CDR1 is SGHRS and CDR2 is YFSETQ. The CDR3 DNA reads as TGCGCCAGCAGCTTTAGCGGAGACTCCTACAATGAGCAGTTCTTC. Translated, it gives CASSFSGDSYNEQFF.

The chain carries TRBV5-4 and TRBJ2-3; no reliable D call. Trimming took off 3 bases at V and 4 bases at J, with 12 bases between the two ends. This CDR3 is 14 amino acids long. CDR1 and CDR2 (germline): SGHNT, YYREEE (reference sequence). The CDR3 is CASSSRSNADTQYF. CDR3 coding DNA: TGTGCCAGCAGCTCCCGCAGTAACGCAGATACGCAGTATTTT.

The chain uses TRBV5-1 and TRBJ2-3; 8 bases agree with TRBD1. The V gene end was trimmed by 2 bases and the J gene end by 4 bases; junction bases not matched to a gene: 0. The CDR3 runs 13 residues. CDR1 is SGHRS, CDR2 YFSETQ, per germline. The CDR3 coding sequence is TGCGCCAGCAGCTTACAGGGGGCAGATACGCAGTATTTT. Amino acids: CASSLQGADTQYF.

The chain is built from TRBV6-5 and TRBJ1-1; D may be TRBD1 (6 bases). V was shortened by 6 bases and J by 11 bases, with 19 bases between the two germline ends. Per the germline V gene, CDR1 is MNHEY and CDR2 is SVGAGI. The CDR3 extends over 13 amino acids. The CDR3 reads CASRLQAGDGAFF. Written as DNA, the CDR3 is TGTGCCAGCAGATTACAGGCAGGGGATGGGGCTTTCTTT.

The rearrangement joins TRBV10-3 to TRBJ2-7; D possibly corresponds to TRBD2 (5 bases). V was cut by 8 bases and J by 0 bases, with 17 bases left in between. The CDR3 loop spans 15 amino acids. The germline V gene has CDR1 ENHRY and CDR2 SYGVKD. The CDR3 nucleotides read TGTGCCATCGCGCGGGCGCGCCAAAGCTCCTACGAGCAGTACTTC. As protein: CAIARARQSSYEQYF.

V gene TRBV11-2 combines with J gene TRBJ1-3; 9 bases line up with TRBD1. From germline, CDR1 is SGHAT and CDR2 FQNNGV. After removal of 2 bases from V and 7 bases from J, the junction contained 9 bases not matched to a gene. The CDR3 is 16 amino acids. In DNA, the CDR3 is TGTGCCAGCAGCTTAACGCCCGGGACAGGGCTCAACACCATATATTTT. It codes for CASSLTPGTGLNTIYF.

The chain recombines TRBV9 with TRBJ1-4; 7 nucleotides match TRBD1. The germline CDR1 and CDR2 sequences are SGDLS and YYNGEE. V dropped 4 bases and J dropped 0; count of bases not matched to a gene: 3. The CDR3 is made up of 15 amino acids. The CDR3 DNA follows: TGTGCCAGCAGCAAAGGGACAGCAACTAATGAAAAACTGTTTTTT. Translated, it gives CASSKGTATNEKLFF. The variable domain in full, completed from reference TRBV9 and TRBJ1-4, reads DSGVTQTPKHLITATGQRVTLRCSPRSGDLSVYWYQQSLDQGLQFLIQYYNGEERAKGNILERFSAQQFPDLHSELNLSSLELGDSALYFCASSKGTATNEKLFFGSGTQLSVL.

The chain recombines TRBV30 with TRBJ1-3; D not resolved. Trimming removed 1 base from V and 0 bases from J, with 7 bases in between. CDR1 GTSNPN and CDR2 SVGIG come from the germline V gene (reference sequence). CDR3 size: 14 residues. Here the CDR3 reads CAWSAYFSGNTIYF. The CDR3 DNA reads TGTGCCTGGAGTGCTTACTTCTCTGGAAACACCATATATTTT.

This chain joins TRBV4-1 and TRBJ2-2; TRBD2 agrees at 13 bases. CDR1 MGHRA and CDR2 YSYEKL come from the germline V gene. The CDR3 is made up of 17 amino acids. Germline trimming cut 5 bases from V and 7 bases from J; bases unmatched to any gene: 10. CDR3: CASSAKGLAGANGELFF. The CDR3 nucleotides are TGCGCCAGCAGCGCGAAAGGACTAGCGGGAGCAAACGGGGAGCTGTTTTTT.

The chain has TRBV6-5 and TRBJ1-3; 7 bases are shared with TRBD1. Germline CDR1 reads MNHEY; CDR2 reads SVGAGI. The V and J ends lost 2 bases and 1 base, in that order; junction bases with no gene match: 5. The CDR3 totals 16 residues. CDR3 nucleotide sequence: TGTGCCAGCAGTTACAGTCGGACAGGTTCTGGAAACACCATATATTTT. This sequence encodes CASSYSRTGSGNTIYF.